The 12 T cell receptor beta chains listed next were all sequenced from one sample in a study of shared clonotypes between healthy human individuals. Method: immunoSEQ multiplex PCR; TCRdb's copy keeps in-frame clones and lacks some. The sample yields over a million clones, approximately 80% seen once. Sequencing was carried out using memory CD4+ T cells from PBMCs. Subset specified: CD45RA-negative fraction. These receptor sequences come from a man between 18 and 35 years old in good health. Some clones in this sample may be carry-over from other donors' samples.

The V gene is TRBV2, the J gene TRBJ2-1; 16 bases fit TRBD2. The V segment lost 6 bases and the J segment 6 bases; nucleotides outside the gene matches: 11. The CDR3 totals 18 residues. Germline V gives CDR1 SNHLY, CDR2 FYNNEI. In nucleotides, the CDR3 is TGTGCCAGCAGCTACTCAGTGGGACTAGCGGGAGGGCGCAATGAGCAGTTCTTC. It is translated as CASSYSVGLAGGRNEQFF.

There are a few counts of this clone. The chain combines TRBV6-1 with TRBJ1-1; D possibly corresponds to TRBD1 (5 bases). CDR3 length: 14 residues. CDR1 is MNHNS and CDR2 is SASEGT in the germline V gene. V was trimmed by 7 bases and J by 4 bases, leaving 16 bases between them. The CDR3 region has the DNA TGTGCCAGCACCACCAGGACGGGGGTCACTGAAGCTTTCTTT. Its translation is CASTTRTGVTEAFF.

A single count supports this clone. The sample has other DNA sequences that encode this CDR3 too. V is TRBV7-2 and J is TRBJ1-2, with a weak D call TRBD1 (5 bases). CDR1 and CDR2 from the germline V gene are SGHTA and FQGNSA. The CDR3 totals 13 residues. With 5 bases removed from V and 2 bases from J, the gap between germline ends came to 9 bases. CDR3 region: CASSPGQNYGYTF. DNA for the CDR3: TGTGCCAGCAGCCCAGGACAAAACTATGGCTACACCTTC.

The rearrangement links TRBV6-5 to TRBJ2-3; D possibly uses TRBD1 or TRBD2 (5 bases each). The CDR3 sequence is 13 residues long. V was shortened by 5 bases and J by 0 bases, with 6 bases between the two germline ends. Germline CDR1 MNHEY, CDR2 SVGAGI. CDR3 DNA: TGTGCCAGCAGTCGGGACAGCACAGATACGCAGTATTTT. Translating gives CASSRDSTDTQYF.

The genes are TRBV11-2 and TRBJ2-2; no definite D call. The germline V gene encodes CDR1 SGHAT and CDR2 FQNNGV. The CDR3 runs 14 residues. V was cut by 0 bases and J by 4 bases, with 6 bases left in between. This chain's CDR3 is CASSLERITGELFF. CDR3 nucleotide sequence: TGTGCCAGCAGCTTAGAACGGATCACCGGGGAGCTGTTTTTT.

The chain combines TRBV28 with TRBJ2-7, with a weak D call TRBD2 (5 bases). The CDR3 extends over 16 amino acids. V was clipped by 3 bases and J by 0 bases, with 15 bases between them. Germline-derived CDR1 and CDR2 are MDHEN and SYDVKM. CDR3 residues: CASSFPRSGSSYEQYF. The CDR3 DNA reads as TGTGCCAGCAGTTTTCCCCGGAGCGGAAGCTCCTACGAGCAGTACTTC.

About this clone: A single base is all that separates this from a far larger clone, so a read error is likely. The V and J genes are TRBV11-3 and TRBJ1-1; D call uncertain. Germline loops: CDR1 SGHNT, CDR2 YENEEA. The CDR3 runs 14 residues. The ends were cut back, 1 base at V and 1 base at J, with 7 bases in the middle. CDR3 protein: CASSLGGRNTEAFF. CDR3 DNA: TGTGCCAGCAGCTTAGGAGGGAGGAACACTGAAGCTTTCTTT.

The chain employs TRBV19 and TRBJ1-5, with D tentatively TRBD1 (6 bases). Germline lookup yields CDR1 LNHDA and CDR2 SQIVND (reference sequence). Trimming shortened V by 6 bases and J by 4 bases, and 13 bases separated the two germline ends. CDR3 length: 14 residues. The CDR3 sequence: CASRNHRVNQPQHF. The DNA for the CDR3 is TGTGCCAGTAGGAACCACAGGGTTAATCAGCCCCAGCATTTT.

CDR3 nucleotide sequence: TGTGCCAGCAGCTTACGTTCAGGTTACTCCTACGAGCAGTACTTC. This codes for CASSLRSGYSYEQYF. V usage is TRBV7-2 and J usage is TRBJ2-7; D call uncertain. The V end lost 2 bases, the J end lost 0 bases, and 11 bases lay between the germline ends. CDR3 length equals 15 residues. Germline V CDR1 and CDR2: SGHTA, FQGNSA.

The chain couples TRBV29-1 to TRBJ1-2, with D tentatively TRBD1 (5 bases). The CDR3 covers 11 residues. V lost 7 bases and J 5 bases, leaving 11 bases between the germline ends. Germline lookup yields CDR1 SQVTM and CDR2 ANQGSEA. The CDR3 reads CSAEWGYGYTF. The CDR3, as DNA: TGCAGCGCCGAGTGGGGGTATGGCTACACCTTC.

This clone turned up a few times. The genes are TRBV5-5 and TRBJ1-2, with TRBD1 matching 7 bases. This CDR3 has 14 residues. V shed 4 bases, J shed 0 bases, and the junction held 3 bases outside the gene matches. Germline V gene sequence: CDR1 SGHKS, CDR2 YYEKEE (reference sequence). The CDR3 is CASSPQGANYGYTF. The CDR3 bases are TGTGCCAGCAGCCCCCAGGGGGCTAACTATGGCTACACCTTC.

This clone was seen just once. The rearrangement uses TRBV6-5 and TRBJ1-1; D gene uncertain. Germline V CDR1 and CDR2: MNHEY, SVGAGI. The CDR3 is made up of 14 amino acids. V was trimmed by 6 bases and J by 4 bases, leaving 15 bases between them. The DNA for the CDR3 is TGTGCCAGCAGCTTTCAAACCGGGTCCACTGAAGCTTTCTTT. Protein: CASSFQTGSTEAFF.